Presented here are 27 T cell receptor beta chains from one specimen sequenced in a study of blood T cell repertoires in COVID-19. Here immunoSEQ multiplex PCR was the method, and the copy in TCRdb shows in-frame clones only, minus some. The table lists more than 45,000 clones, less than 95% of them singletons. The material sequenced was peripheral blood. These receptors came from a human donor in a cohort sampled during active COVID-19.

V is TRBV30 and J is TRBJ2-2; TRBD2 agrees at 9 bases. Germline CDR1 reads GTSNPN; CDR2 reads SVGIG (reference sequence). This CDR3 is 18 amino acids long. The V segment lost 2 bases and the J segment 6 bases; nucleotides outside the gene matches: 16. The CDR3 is CAWSTRGIAGEKAGELFF. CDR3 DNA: TGTGCCTGGAGTACCCGGGGAATAGCGGGAGAAAAGGCCGGGGAGCTGTTTTTT.

CDR3 in DNA: TGTGCCAGCAAGCGAGGCCCAGCCCACGAGCAGTACTTC. It specifies CASKRGPAHEQYF. The chain uses TRBV19 and TRBJ2-7; D unresolved. Germline CDR1 is LNHDA and CDR2 is SQIVND (reference sequence). V was cut by 9 bases and J by 5 bases, with 17 bases left in between. The length of the CDR3 is 13 residues.

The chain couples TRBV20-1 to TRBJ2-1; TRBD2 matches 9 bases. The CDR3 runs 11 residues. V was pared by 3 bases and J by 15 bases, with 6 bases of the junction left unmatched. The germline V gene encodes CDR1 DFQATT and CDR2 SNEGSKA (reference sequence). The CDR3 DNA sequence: TGCAGTGCTAGTCGTAGCGGGAGACTGTTCTTC. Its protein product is CSASRSGRLFF.

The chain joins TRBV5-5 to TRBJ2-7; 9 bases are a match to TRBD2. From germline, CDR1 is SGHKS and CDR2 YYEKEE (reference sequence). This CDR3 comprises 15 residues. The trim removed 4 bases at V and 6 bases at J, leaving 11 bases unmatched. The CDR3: CASSAGGGRAFEQYF. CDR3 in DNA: TGTGCCAGCAGCGCGGGGGGCGGGAGGGCCTTCGAGCAGTACTTC.

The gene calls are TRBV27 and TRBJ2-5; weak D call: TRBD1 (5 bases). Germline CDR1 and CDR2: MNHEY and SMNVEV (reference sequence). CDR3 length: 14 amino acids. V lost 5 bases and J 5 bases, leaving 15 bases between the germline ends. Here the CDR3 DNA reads TGTGCCAGCAGTCACCCAGGGTGGCGGGAGACCCAGTACTTC. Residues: CASSHPGWRETQYF.

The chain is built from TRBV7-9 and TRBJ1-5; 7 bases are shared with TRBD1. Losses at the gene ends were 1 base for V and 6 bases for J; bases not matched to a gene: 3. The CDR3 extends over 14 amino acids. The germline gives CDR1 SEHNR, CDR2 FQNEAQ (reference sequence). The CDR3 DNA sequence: TGTGCCAGCAGCTTAGGAGGGGGCAGTCAGCCCCAGCATTTT. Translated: CASSLGGGSQPQHF.

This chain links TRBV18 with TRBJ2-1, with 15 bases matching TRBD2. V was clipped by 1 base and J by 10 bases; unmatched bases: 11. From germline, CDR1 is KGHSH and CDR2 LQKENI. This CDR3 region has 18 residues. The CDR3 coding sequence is TGTGCCAGCTCACCACTGTTGGGACTAGCGGGAGGCCCGTCGGAGCAGTTCTTC. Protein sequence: CASSPLLGLAGGPSEQFF. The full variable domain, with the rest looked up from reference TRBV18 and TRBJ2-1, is NAGVMQNPRHLVRRRGQEARLRCSPMKGHSHVYWYRQLPEEGLKFMVYLQKENIIDESGMPKERFSAEFPKEGPSILRIQQVVRGDSAAYFCASSPLLGLAGGPSEQFFGPGTRLTVL.

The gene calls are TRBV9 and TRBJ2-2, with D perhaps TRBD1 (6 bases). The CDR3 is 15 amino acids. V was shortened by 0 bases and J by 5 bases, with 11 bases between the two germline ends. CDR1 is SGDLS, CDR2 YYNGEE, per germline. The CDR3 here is CASSVATGGTGELFF. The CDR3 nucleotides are TGTGCCAGCAGCGTAGCGACAGGAGGAACCGGGGAGCTGTTTTTT.

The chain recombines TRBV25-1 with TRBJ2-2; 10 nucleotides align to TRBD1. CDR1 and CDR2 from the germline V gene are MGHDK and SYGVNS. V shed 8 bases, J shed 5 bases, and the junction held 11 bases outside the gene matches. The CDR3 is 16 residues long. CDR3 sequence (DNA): TGTGCCAGCTCCTCCGGGACAGGGGCGTGGACCGGGGAGCTGTTTTTT. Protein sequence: CASSSGTGAWTGELFF.

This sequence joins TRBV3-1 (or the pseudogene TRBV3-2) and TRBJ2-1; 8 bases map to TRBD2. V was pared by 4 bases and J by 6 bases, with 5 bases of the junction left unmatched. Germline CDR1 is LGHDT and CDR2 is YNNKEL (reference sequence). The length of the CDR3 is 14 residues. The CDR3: CASSLGGRTNEQFF. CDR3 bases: TGTGCCAGCAGCCTGGGCGGGAGGACCAATGAGCAGTTCTTC.

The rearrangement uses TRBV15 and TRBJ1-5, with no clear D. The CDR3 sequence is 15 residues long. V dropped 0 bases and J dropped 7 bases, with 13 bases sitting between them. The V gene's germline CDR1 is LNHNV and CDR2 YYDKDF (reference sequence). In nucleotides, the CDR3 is TGTGCCACCAGCAGAGATCTGAACGCGGGCCAGCCCCAGCATTTT. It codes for CATSRDLNAGQPQHF.

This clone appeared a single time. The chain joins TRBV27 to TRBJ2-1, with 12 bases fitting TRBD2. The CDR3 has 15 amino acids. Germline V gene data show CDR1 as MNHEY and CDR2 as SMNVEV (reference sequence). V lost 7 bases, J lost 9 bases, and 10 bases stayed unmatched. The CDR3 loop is CASNVLAGGPGEQFF. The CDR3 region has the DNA TGTGCCAGCAACGTTCTAGCGGGAGGGCCCGGTGAGCAGTTCTTC.

CDR3 in DNA: TGTGCCAGCAGTAAAGAGGGACTCCTTGCCTATGGCTACACCTTC. Translation: CASSKEGLLAYGYTF. The chain carries TRBV28 and TRBJ1-2; a weak D match, TRBD1 (5 bases). This CDR3 is 15 amino acids long. The V end lost 5 bases, the J end lost 4 bases, and 17 bases lay between the germline ends. Germline V gene lookup returns CDR1 MDHEN and CDR2 SYDVKM.

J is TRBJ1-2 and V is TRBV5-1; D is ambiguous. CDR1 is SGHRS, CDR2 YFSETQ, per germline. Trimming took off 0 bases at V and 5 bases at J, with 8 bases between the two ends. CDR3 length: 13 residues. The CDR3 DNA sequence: TGCGCCAGCAGCTTGGGCAGCGAATATGGCTACACCTTC. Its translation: CASSLGSEYGYTF.

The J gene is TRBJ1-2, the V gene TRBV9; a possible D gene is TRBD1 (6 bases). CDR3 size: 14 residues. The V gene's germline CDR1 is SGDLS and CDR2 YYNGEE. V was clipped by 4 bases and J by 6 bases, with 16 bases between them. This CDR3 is CASSPEVGAHGYTF. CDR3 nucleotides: TGTGCCAGCAGCCCCGAAGTGGGGGCACATGGCTACACCTTC.

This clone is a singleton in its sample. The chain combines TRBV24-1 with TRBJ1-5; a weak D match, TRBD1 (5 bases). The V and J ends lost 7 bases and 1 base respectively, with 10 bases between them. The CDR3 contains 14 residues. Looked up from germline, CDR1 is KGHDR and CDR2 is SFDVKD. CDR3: CATRDGGSNQPQHF. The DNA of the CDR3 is TGTGCCACCAGGGACGGGGGAAGCAATCAGCCCCAGCATTTT.

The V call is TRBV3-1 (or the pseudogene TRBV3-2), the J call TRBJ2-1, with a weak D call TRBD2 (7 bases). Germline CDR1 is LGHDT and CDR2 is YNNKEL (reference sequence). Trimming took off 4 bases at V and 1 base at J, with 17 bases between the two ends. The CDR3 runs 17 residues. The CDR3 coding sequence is TGTGCCAGCAGCCTCTTCTTAGGGGGGGCTTCCTACAATGAGCAGTTCTTC. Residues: CASSLFLGGASYNEQFF.

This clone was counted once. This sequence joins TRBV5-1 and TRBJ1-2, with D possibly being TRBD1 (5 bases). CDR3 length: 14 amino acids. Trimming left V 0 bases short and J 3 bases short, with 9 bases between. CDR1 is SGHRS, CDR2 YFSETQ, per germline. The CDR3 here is CASSLGGQDYGYTF. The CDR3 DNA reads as TGCGCCAGCAGCTTGGGAGGACAAGACTATGGCTACACCTTC.

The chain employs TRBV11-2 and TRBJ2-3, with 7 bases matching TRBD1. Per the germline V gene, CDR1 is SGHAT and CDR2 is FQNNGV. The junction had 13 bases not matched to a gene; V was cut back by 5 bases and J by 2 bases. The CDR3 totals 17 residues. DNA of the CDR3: TGTGCCAGCAGCCTCCCGGGACAGCCCCTTTCCACAGATACGCAGTATTTT. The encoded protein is CASSLPGQPLSTDTQYF.

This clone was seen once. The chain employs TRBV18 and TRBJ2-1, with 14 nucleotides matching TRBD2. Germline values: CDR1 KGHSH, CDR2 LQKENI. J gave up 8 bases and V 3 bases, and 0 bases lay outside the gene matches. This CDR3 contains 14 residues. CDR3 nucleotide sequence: TGTGCCAGCTCACCGGGACTAGCGGGAGATGAGCAGTTCTTC. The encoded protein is CASSPGLAGDEQFF.

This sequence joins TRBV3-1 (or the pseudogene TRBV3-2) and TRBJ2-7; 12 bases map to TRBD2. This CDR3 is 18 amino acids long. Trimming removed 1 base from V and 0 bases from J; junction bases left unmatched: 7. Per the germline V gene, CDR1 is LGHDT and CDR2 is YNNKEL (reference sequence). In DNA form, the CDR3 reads TGTGCCAGCAGCCAAGTTCCTAGCGGGAGGGCCCACTCCTACGAGCAGTACTTC. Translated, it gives CASSQVPSGRAHSYEQYF.

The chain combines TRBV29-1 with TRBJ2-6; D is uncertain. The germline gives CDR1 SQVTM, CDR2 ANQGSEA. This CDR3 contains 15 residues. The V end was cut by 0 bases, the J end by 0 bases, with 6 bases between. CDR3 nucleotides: TGCAGCGTTGAAGATCTGCGCTCTGGGGCCAACGTCCTGACTTTC. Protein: CSVEDLRSGANVLTF.

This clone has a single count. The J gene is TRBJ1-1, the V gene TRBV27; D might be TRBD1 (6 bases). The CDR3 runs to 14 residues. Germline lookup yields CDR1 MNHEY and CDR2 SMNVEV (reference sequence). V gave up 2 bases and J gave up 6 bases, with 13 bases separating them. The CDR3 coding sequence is TGTGCCAGCAGTTTAGATGGACAGACCGCTGAAGCTTTCTTT. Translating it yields CASSLDGQTAEAFF.

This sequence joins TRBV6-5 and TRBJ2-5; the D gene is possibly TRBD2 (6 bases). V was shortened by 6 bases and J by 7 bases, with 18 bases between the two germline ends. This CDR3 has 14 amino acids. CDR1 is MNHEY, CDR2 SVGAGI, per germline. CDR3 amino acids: CASRRLGGRGTQYF. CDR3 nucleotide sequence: TGTGCCAGCAGAAGATTGGGAGGACGGGGGACCCAGTACTTC.

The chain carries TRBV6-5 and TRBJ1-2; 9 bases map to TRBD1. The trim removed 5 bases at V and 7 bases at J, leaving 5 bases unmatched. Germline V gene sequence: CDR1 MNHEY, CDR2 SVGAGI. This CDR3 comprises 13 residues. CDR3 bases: TGTGCCAGCAGTCCCCGGGACAGGGCTGGCTACACCTTC. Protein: CASSPRDRAGYTF.

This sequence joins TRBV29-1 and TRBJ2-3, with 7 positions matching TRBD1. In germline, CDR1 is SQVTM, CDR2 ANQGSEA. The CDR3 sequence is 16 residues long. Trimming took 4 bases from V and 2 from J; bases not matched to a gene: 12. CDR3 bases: TGCAGCGTTGTGGGAGTACAGGGGAACCCCACAGATACGCAGTATTTT. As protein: CSVVGVQGNPTDTQYF.

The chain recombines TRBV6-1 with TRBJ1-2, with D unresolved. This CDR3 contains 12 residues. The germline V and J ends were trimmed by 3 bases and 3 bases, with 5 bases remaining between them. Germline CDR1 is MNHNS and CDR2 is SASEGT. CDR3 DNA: TGTGCCAGCAGTGATTCCTACTATGGCTACACCTTC. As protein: CASSDSYYGYTF.